Below are 14 T cell receptor beta chains sequenced from a single sample in a study of identical twins. MiXCR, run by TCRdb on the 5' RACE reads, gives a single entry per CDR3 protein. Among around 690,000 distinct CDR3 sequences listed, 21% were seen once. The sample also formed part of further work on T cells expressing NK-cell markers.

Sequencing was carried out using PBMCs. These TCRs come from a woman between 18 and 29 years old in good health.

This clonotype appeared a few times. The chain uses TRBV10-3 and TRBJ2-5, with 7 bases identical to TRBD1. V dropped 4 bases and J dropped 5; count of bases not matched to a gene: 7. This CDR3 region has 14 residues. Germline CDR1 and CDR2: ENHRY and SYGVKD. The CDR3 nucleotides read TGTGCCATCAGTGCTCGGGACAGCGCGGAGACCCAGTACTTC. It encodes CAISARDSAETQYF.

This clonotype was observed a handful of times. The chain combines TRBV5-5 with TRBJ2-5; D ambiguous. V lost 4 bases and J 10 bases, leaving 8 bases between the germline ends. This CDR3 contains 10 residues. Germline lookup yields CDR1 SGHKS and CDR2 YYEKEE (reference sequence). The CDR3, as DNA: TGTGCCAGCAGCGGCAGTCACCAGTACTTC. Encoded protein: CASSGSHQYF.

The chain has TRBV5-5 and TRBJ2-2; maybe TRBD2 (5 bases). Germline V gene data show CDR1 as SGHKS and CDR2 as YYEKEE (reference sequence). The CDR3 totals 15 residues. The ends were cut back, 1 base at V and 6 bases at J, with 13 bases in the middle. CDR3 loop: CASSLFRGSSGELFF. CDR3 nucleotide sequence: TGTGCCAGCAGCTTGTTCCGGGGTTCGTCCGGGGAGCTGTTTTTT.

The chain links TRBV13 to TRBJ2-5; weak D call: TRBD2 (5 bases). This CDR3 spans 14 amino acids. CDR1 PRHDT and CDR2 FYEKMQ come from the germline V gene (reference sequence). Trimming shortened V by 2 bases and J by 2 bases, and 9 bases separated the two germline ends. In DNA, the CDR3 is TGTGCCAGCAGCTTACGGCAGCGGCAAGAGACCCAGTACTTC. Protein sequence: CASSLRQRQETQYF.

The rearrangement joins TRBV6-1 to TRBJ2-1; D unresolved. The CDR3 has 15 residues. V was shortened by 3 bases and J by 6 bases, with 15 bases between the two germline ends. CDR1 and CDR2 from the germline V gene are MNHNS and SASEGT. This chain's CDR3 is CASSEPGLSVNEQFF. The CDR3 nucleotides read TGTGCCAGCAGTGAGCCAGGCCTAAGTGTCAATGAGCAGTTCTTC.

V gene TRBV5-1 combines with J gene TRBJ1-2, with D tentatively TRBD1 (5 bases). Trimming removed 3 bases from V and 4 bases from J, with 16 bases in between. Per germline, CDR1 SGHRS and CDR2 YFSETQ. The CDR3 sequence is 15 residues long. CDR3 nucleotides: TGCGCCAGCAGCTCTCAGGGCGCCCTGCCCTATGGCTACACCTTC. Translating it yields CASSSQGALPYGYTF.

The V and J genes are TRBV4-2 and TRBJ2-2, with TRBD2 matching 7 bases. The trim removed 5 bases at V and 6 bases at J, leaving 9 bases unmatched. CDR3 length: 15 amino acids. CDR1 LGHNA and CDR2 YNFKEQ come from the germline V gene. CDR3: CASSDLRGVAGELFF. The CDR3 DNA reads as TGTGCCAGCAGCGACCTTCGGGGGGTGGCCGGGGAGCTGTTTTTT.

This clonotype showed up many times. The CDR3 bases are TGCGCCAGCCCAATCGAGGGGGACACCGGGGAGCTGTTTTTT. It encodes CASPIEGDTGELFF. This chain joins TRBV5-1 and TRBJ2-2; D is perhaps TRBD1 (6 bases). Trimming removed 7 bases from V and 3 bases from J, with 13 bases in between. The V gene's germline CDR1 is SGHRS and CDR2 YFSETQ. CDR3 length: 14 residues.

This clonotype was counted many times. The chain couples TRBV12-3 or TRBV12-4 to TRBJ2-7, with 11 nucleotides matching TRBD2. V was clipped by 4 bases and J by 5 bases; unmatched bases: 7. The CDR3 consists of 15 residues. Written as DNA, the CDR3 is TGTGCCAGCAGTTCAAGACTAGCGGGATCGGACGAGCAGTACTTC. Protein: CASSSRLAGSDEQYF.

V is TRBV5-5 and J is TRBJ2-5; D call uncertain. CDR1 is SGHKS, CDR2 YYEKEE, per germline (reference sequence). V gave up 2 bases and J gave up 5 bases, with 10 bases separating them. The CDR3 has 13 amino acids. CDR3 sequence (DNA): TGTGCCAGCAGCTTCCTGTTGGTGGAGACCCAGTACTTC. This codes for CASSFLLVETQYF.

Written as DNA, the CDR3 is TGTGCCAGCAGTTTTACGGGGCCCACCGGGGAGCTGTTTTTT. Residues: CASSFTGPTGELFF. The chain carries TRBV12-3 or TRBV12-4 and TRBJ2-2; D might be TRBD1 or TRBD2, each matching 5 bases. The length of the CDR3 is 14 residues. V was clipped by 3 bases and J by 4 bases, with 9 bases between them.

Of note for this clonotype: One junction end does not reproduce the germline sequence, and a read error may be involved. The V and J genes are TRBV7-2 and TRBJ2-3, with a possible D match to TRBD2 (6 bases). The CDR3 totals 15 residues. Germline V gene data show CDR1 as SGHTA and CDR2 as FQGNSA. The CDR3 protein is CASSIAVGDPDTQYF. As DNA, the CDR3 is TGTGCCAGCAGCATAGCGGTTGGGGACCCAGATACGCAGTATTTT.

In this sample, this clonotype turned up many times. The rearrangement joins TRBV29-1 to TRBJ2-5, with 7 positions matching TRBD1. The CDR3 is 11 amino acids. After removal of 6 bases from V and 5 bases from J, the junction contained 3 bases not matched to a gene. CDR1 is SQVTM, CDR2 ANQGSEA, per germline. CDR3 residues: CSVGTVETQYF. The CDR3 coding sequence is TGCAGCGTCGGGACAGTCGAGACCCAGTACTTC.

V usage is TRBV29-1 and J usage is TRBJ1-1; a weak D match, TRBD1 (5 bases). CDR1 SQVTM and CDR2 ANQGSEA come from the germline V gene. The CDR3 is 12 residues long. The V end lost 5 bases, the J end lost 3 bases, and 10 bases lay between the germline ends. CDR3 in DNA: TGCAGCGTTCCAGGGTACGACACTGAAGCTTTCTTT. Its translation: CSVPGYDTEAFF.